This entry is about one T cell receptor (beta chain). Its antigen is unknown. CDR3 size: 17 residues. CDR1 is ENHRY, CDR2 SYGVKD, per germline. Trimming removed 4 bases from V and 2 bases from J; junction bases left unmatched: 7. The libraries were made with immunoSEQ v3.0 at survey level. Assay: immunoSEQ multiplex PCR; the TCRdb copy retains only in-frame clones and omits some. The sample shows 20,000 to 25,000 clones, about 89% of them seen only once. The data stem from a study of long-term antiretroviral therapy in people with HIV. Regarding the study as a whole: Documentation of ART adherence, viral resistance or therapy changes was absent.

The chain recombines TRBV10-3 with TRBJ2-1; TRBD2 matches at 11 bases. This receptor was taken from a woman aged 45-59 years with HIV. Sequencing used unsorted PBMCs, obtained roughly 2.7 years after starting antiretroviral therapy. CDR3 residues: CAISGLAGGWTYNEQFF. The DNA for the CDR3 is TGTGCCATCAGTGGTCTAGCGGGAGGATGGACCTACAATGAGCAGTTCTTC.